This passage covers 16 T cell receptor beta chains from one sample sequenced in a study of cytomegalovirus exposure and HLA in healthy donors. The PCR used 60 Vbeta and 13 Jbeta primers. Repertoires were generated with immunoSEQ multiplex PCR, while TCRdb's copy carries only in-frame clones and drops some. The data show 150,000 to 200,000 clones, around 75% seen once. The specimen sequenced was PBMCs. Source of these receptors: a male donor in good health and CMV-seronegative.

The chain carries TRBV7-3 and TRBJ2-3, with D perhaps matching TRBD1 (5 bases). This CDR3 spans 14 amino acids. Trimming removed 3 bases at V and 4 bases at J, with 11 bases between. The germline gives CDR1 SGHTA, CDR2 FQGTGA. The CDR3 sequence: CASSFFQGADTQYF. CDR3 nucleotides: TGTGCCAGCAGCTTTTTTCAGGGCGCAGATACGCAGTATTTT.

V is TRBV6-1 and J is TRBJ1-4; 10 bases align to TRBD1. The CDR3 runs 15 residues. The J segment lost 8 bases and the V segment lost 6 bases, leaving 9 bases of the junction unmatched. CDR1 is MNHNS, CDR2 SASEGT, per germline. CDR3 region: CASSGTGELGEKLFF. CDR3 DNA: TGTGCCAGCAGCGGGACAGGGGAATTGGGGGAAAAACTGTTTTTT.

The chain carries TRBV18 and TRBJ2-5; the match to TRBD1 covers 7 bases. This CDR3 spans 15 amino acids. In germline, CDR1 is KGHSH, CDR2 LQKENI. After removal of 3 bases from V and 2 bases from J, the junction contained 6 bases not matched to a gene. The CDR3 sequence is CASSPGTALQETQYF. The DNA for the CDR3 is TGTGCCAGCTCACCCGGGACAGCCCTACAAGAGACCCAGTACTTC.

This chain links TRBV7-2 with TRBJ2-2; no firm D call. Deletions cut 5 bases from V and 2 bases from J, with 3 bases between. Germline V lookup: CDR1 SGHTA, CDR2 FQGNSA. This CDR3 region has 12 residues. CDR3 in amino acids: CASSLNTGELFF. DNA for the CDR3: TGTGCCAGCAGCCTAAACACCGGGGAGCTGTTTTTT.

This clone has more than one count but fewer than ten. The V gene is TRBV10-3, the J gene TRBJ2-3; TRBD1 agrees at 9 bases. V was clipped by 5 bases and J by 4 bases; unmatched bases: 7. Germline lookup yields CDR1 ENHRY and CDR2 SYGVKD. The CDR3 runs 15 residues. CDR3 sequence (DNA): TGTGCCATCAGTTATAGGGACAGGGATGCAGATACGCAGTATTTT. Translated: CAISYRDRDADTQYF.

This clone was counted only a few times. The rearrangement joins TRBV10-3 to TRBJ2-7; TRBD1 is a possible D gene (6 bases). CDR1 is ENHRY, CDR2 SYGVKD, per germline. The CDR3 has 11 residues. V lost 8 bases, J lost 2 bases, and 7 bases lay in between. CDR3 region: CAIGQTYEQYF. The CDR3 nucleotides read TGTGCCATCGGACAGACCTACGAGCAGTACTTC.

This clone is a singleton in its sample. The V and J genes are TRBV6-6 and TRBJ1-5; 7 bases match TRBD1. The trim removed 1 base at V and 2 bases at J, leaving 2 bases unmatched. The CDR3 consists of 15 residues. Germline V gives CDR1 MNHNY, CDR2 SVGAGI (reference sequence). CDR3 loop: CASSYFTGGNQPQHF. The DNA of the CDR3 is TGTGCCAGCAGTTACTTCACAGGGGGCAATCAGCCCCAGCATTTT.

This clone has only one observation. The V gene is TRBV19, the J gene TRBJ1-5; D not certain. Per germline, CDR1 LNHDA and CDR2 SQIVND (reference sequence). Trimming removed 6 bases at V and 0 bases at J, with 9 bases between. CDR3 length equals 14 residues. CDR3 DNA sequence: TGTGCCAGTAGGACCGGCGGTAGCAATCAGCCCCAGCATTTT. It encodes CASRTGGSNQPQHF.

This rearrangement joins TRBV19 to TRBJ1-1; 7 bases map to TRBD1. V gave up 9 bases and J gave up 7 bases; unmatched junction bases: 11. Germline V gives CDR1 LNHDA, CDR2 SQIVND (reference sequence). The CDR3 covers 13 residues. This CDR3 is CASLAGTDLEAFF. The CDR3 DNA follows: TGTGCCAGCTTAGCCGGGACAGACCTTGAAGCTTTCTTT.

This chain connects TRBV28 to TRBJ2-5, with 14 bases aligning to TRBD2. CDR1 and CDR2 from the germline V gene are MDHEN and SYDVKM. With V trimmed by 7 bases and J by 7 bases, 5 bases remained unmatched. The CDR3 is made up of 14 amino acids. CDR3 DNA: TGTGCCAGCATCAAAGGGACTAGCGGGAGGACCCAGTACTTC. Its protein product is CASIKGTSGRTQYF.

The chain has TRBV5-6 and TRBJ2-5; a possible D gene is TRBD2 (5 bases). The CDR3 contains 15 residues. The ends were cut back, 0 bases at V and 0 bases at J, with 9 bases in the middle. Germline-derived CDR1 and CDR2 are SGHDT and YYEEEE. CDR3 in DNA: TGTGCCAGCAGCTTGGCGGGGATGAACCAAGAGACCCAGTACTTC. This encodes CASSLAGMNQETQYF.

This clone was counted a few times. This rearrangement joins TRBV6-6 to TRBJ2-3; D is ambiguous. The V gene's germline CDR1 is MNHNY and CDR2 SVGAGI (reference sequence). V was shortened by 4 bases and J by 9 bases, with 11 bases between the two germline ends. The CDR3 has 12 amino acids. The CDR3 DNA reads as TGTGCCAGCAGTTTTGGGCAGGAAACGCAGTATTTT. Its translation: CASSFGQETQYF.

The rearrangement links TRBV2 to TRBJ1-3; D gene unclear. The V end lost 3 bases, the J end lost 2 bases, and 11 bases lay between the germline ends. The CDR3 sequence is 15 residues long. Germline CDR1 SNHLY, CDR2 FYNNEI. The CDR3 DNA is TGTGCCAGCAGTGAGTCGTCAGGCCCTGGAAACACCATATATTTT. Translating gives CASSESSGPGNTIYF.

The chain couples TRBV27 to TRBJ2-1; 12 nucleotides align to TRBD2. Germline CDR1 MNHEY, CDR2 SMNVEV (reference sequence). The CDR3 is 22 amino acids. Unmatched junction bases numbered 21, after V lost 5 bases and J lost 1 base. The CDR3 here is CASSPRLAGARPVLYSYNEQFF. In DNA form, the CDR3 reads TGTGCCAGCAGTCCTCGACTAGCGGGAGCACGCCCTGTTCTTTATTCCTACAATGAGCAGTTCTTC.

This chain connects TRBV25-1 to TRBJ2-5; 7 bases match TRBD1. V gave up 3 bases and J gave up 3 bases; unmatched junction bases: 7. The length of the CDR3 is 15 residues. CDR1 and CDR2 from the germline V gene are MGHDK and SYGVNS. In DNA form, the CDR3 reads TGTGCCAGCAGTGAGATTGGGACAGTCAAAGAGACCCAGTACTTC. Translating gives CASSEIGTVKETQYF.

This clone was recorded a few times. V is TRBV18 and J is TRBJ2-5; D gene uncertain. CDR3 length equals 13 residues. CDR1 and CDR2 (germline): KGHSH, LQKENI. V lost 2 bases, J lost 1 base, and 5 bases lay in between. CDR3 loop: CASSPGSQETQYF. In nucleotides, the CDR3 is TGTGCCAGCTCACCAGGCAGCCAAGAGACCCAGTACTTC.